Sequencing of this TCR beta chain was carried out in a study of blood T cell repertoires in COVID-19. Background on the study: From the United States, Italy and Spain came samples of acute and convalescent COVID-19. PBMCs, B-cell-depleted T cells, or T cells were the source of the cDNA or gDNA that made up the material.

One Seattle source followed patients from active infection through their disease course. Per the study methods: Estimation of nucleated cell counts relied on the amplification of reference gene primers. Sequencing used immunoSEQ multiplex PCR; TCRdb keeps in-frame clones, though not all of them. The V and J calls and clone size were taken over from that table, and D and trimming were inferred from the DNA. The sample contains about 430,000 clones, 70% to 90% of which appear only once. The receptor comes from a man aged 18 to 30 with COVID-19, enrolled during active disease. Sequencing used peripheral blood.

CDR3 nucleotides: TGTGCCAGCAGCCAAGATAAGGGGGAAGAGACCCAGTACTTC. Its protein is CASSQDKGEETQYF. V and J are TRBV3-1 (or the pseudogene TRBV3-2) and TRBJ2-5; a possible D gene is TRBD1 (6 bases). The V gene lost 0 bases and the J gene lost 3 bases, with 8 bases spanning the gap. Looked up from germline, CDR1 is LGHDT and CDR2 is YNNKEL (reference sequence). The CDR3 has 14 residues.